This TCR beta chain was documented in a study of CD4+ T cells in melanoma. Germline CDR1 and CDR2: LNHDA and SQIVND (reference sequence). The ends were cut back, 3 bases at V and 4 bases at J, with 6 bases in the middle. This CDR3 comprises 12 residues. Notes on the study in general: In melanoma, neoantigen-specific CD4+ T cells reportedly differed in differentiation state. A reported correlation linked neoantigen-specific CD4+ T cells to CD8+, macrophage and B cell function.

Here immunoSEQ multiplex PCR was the method, and the copy in TCRdb shows in-frame clones only, minus some. Among about 110,000 clones, 92% were seen once, and the ten largest hold 3.3%. The table lists this clone with a count of one. Its target is not known. The sequence derives from a human donor with melanoma. The sample consisted of peripheral blood. V and J are TRBV19 and TRBJ2-5; D remains ambiguous. CDR3 region: CASSIRRETQYF. The CDR3 nucleotides read TGTGCCAGTAGTATTCGCCGAGAGACCCAGTACTTC.